The 18 T cell receptor beta chains below all came from one sample that was sequenced in a study of OX40 agonist ivuxolimab in advanced cancers. Libraries were prepared by immunoSEQ multiplex PCR; TCRdb keeps only in-frame clonotypes and omits some of them. The table lists tens of thousands of clones, around 90% of them singletons. The material was CD4+ or CD8+ T cells sorted from blood, obtained in a trial of the OX40 agonist ivuxolimab. These receptors were taken from an adult with an advanced solid tumor such as melanoma, head and neck, liver or kidney cancer.

The chain is built from TRBV4-3 and TRBJ2-3, with a tentative D call TRBD1 (5 bases). Trimming stripped 1 base from V and 1 base from J, with 12 bases between. Germline V lookup: CDR1 LGHNA, CDR2 YSLEER. The CDR3 has 16 residues. DNA of the CDR3: TGCGCCAGCAGCCAAGCCTGGGGCGCCGGCACAGATACGCAGTATTTT. This gives the protein CASSQAWGAGTDTQYF.

This clone appeared a single time. The chain carries TRBV5-1 and TRBJ1-2; no reliable D call. The germline V gene has CDR1 SGHRS and CDR2 YFSETQ. CDR3 length: 13 amino acids. Trimming removed 3 bases at V and 7 bases at J, with 13 bases between. The CDR3 loop is CASSSDNKGGYTF. CDR3 DNA: TGCGCCAGCAGCTCAGACAACAAAGGTGGCTACACCTTC.

This clone showed up just once. The V gene is TRBV5-1, the J gene TRBJ2-1; unclear D gene. The V gene lost 0 bases and the J gene lost 6 bases, with 10 bases spanning the gap. Looked up from germline, CDR1 is SGHRS and CDR2 is YFSETQ. CDR3 length: 14 amino acids. Written as DNA, the CDR3 is TGCGCCAGCAGCTTGGTTAGAGGCCCCAATGAGCAGTTCTTC. Translating it yields CASSLVRGPNEQFF.

This clone was detected only a few times. The V call is TRBV4-2, the J call TRBJ1-2; a possible D gene is TRBD1 (6 bases). Germline V gene sequence: CDR1 LGHNA, CDR2 YNFKEQ. This CDR3 is 15 amino acids long. Deletions cut 0 bases from V and 2 bases from J, with 10 bases between. CDR3 sequence reads: CASSQDTGANYGYTF. DNA for the CDR3: TGTGCCAGCAGCCAAGATACGGGGGCGAACTATGGCTACACCTTC.

There are a few counts of this clone. The rearrangement links TRBV11-2 to TRBJ1-1, with 7 bases fitting TRBD1. J lost 4 bases, V lost 4 bases, and 6 bases had no gene match. The CDR3 is 14 residues long. Germline V gene sequence: CDR1 SGHAT, CDR2 FQNNGV. The CDR3 region has the DNA TGTGCCAGCAGCTGGCAGGGGGGGATCACTGAAGCTTTCTTT. This sequence encodes CASSWQGGITEAFF.

The chain joins TRBV7-9 to TRBJ1-2; D gene unclear. The CDR3 has 13 amino acids. From germline, CDR1 is SEHNR and CDR2 FQNEAQ (reference sequence). V was clipped by 6 bases and J by 3 bases, with 11 bases between them. CDR3 bases: TGTGCCAGCAGACCGGCCGGTCACTATGGCTACACCTTC. Its protein product is CASRPAGHYGYTF.

The chain combines TRBV29-1 with TRBJ1-1; no clear D. Germline V gene sequence: CDR1 SQVTM, CDR2 ANQGSEA. Trimming took off 6 bases at V and 1 base at J, with 12 bases between the two ends. This CDR3 is 13 amino acids long. CDR3 nucleotide sequence: TGCAGCGTACGAAGGGCGGCGAACACTGAAGCTTTCTTT. Translated: CSVRRAANTEAFF.

The rearrangement links TRBV2 to TRBJ2-1; 8 bases match TRBD1. Germline assignment: CDR1 SNHLY and CDR2 FYNNEI. Germline trimming cut 5 bases from V and 7 bases from J; bases unmatched to any gene: 4. There are 13 residues in the CDR3. Here the CDR3 DNA reads TGTGCCAGCAGTCAGACAGGGGTGAATGAGCAGTTCTTC. Protein sequence: CASSQTGVNEQFF.

The CDR3 DNA is TGTGCCATCCAGGGACTAGTGATGGGTGAGCAGTTCTTC. Protein sequence: CAIQGLVMGEQFF. The chain uses TRBV10-3 and TRBJ2-1; 8 bases agree with TRBD2. CDR1 and CDR2 (germline): ENHRY, SYGVKD. V shed 8 bases and J 9 bases; nucleotides not matched to a gene: 9. The CDR3 length is 13 residues.

The CDR3 sequence: CASSLVGTEAFF. CDR3 bases: TGTGCCAGCAGTTTGGTAGGTACTGAAGCTTTCTTT. The chain recombines TRBV28 with TRBJ1-1; no firm D call. Trimming shortened V by 3 bases and J by 5 bases, and 7 bases separated the two germline ends. The length of the CDR3 is 12 residues. CDR1 and CDR2 from the germline V gene are MDHEN and SYDVKM.

The rearrangement uses TRBV9 and TRBJ2-2, with 8 bases lining up with TRBD1. Trimming cost V 4 bases and J 4 bases; bases outside gene matches: 6. CDR3 length equals 15 residues. Germline-derived CDR1 and CDR2 are SGDLS and YYNGEE. CDR3 nucleotides: TGTGCCAGCAGCCCCCAGGACAGGGCCACCGGGGAGCTGTTTTTT. Residues: CASSPQDRATGELFF.

The chain uses TRBV7-2 and TRBJ2-7, with D perhaps TRBD2 (6 bases). CDR3 size: 13 residues. In germline, CDR1 is SGHTA, CDR2 FQGNSA. The V end lost 5 bases, the J end lost 6 bases, and 14 bases lay between the germline ends. The DNA for the CDR3 is TGTGCCAGCAGCGCCCAACTAGCATCCGAGCAGTACTTC. It specifies CASSAQLASEQYF.

The chain recombines TRBV10-3 with TRBJ2-1, with 10 positions matching TRBD2. In germline, CDR1 is ENHRY, CDR2 SYGVKD. CDR3 length equals 15 residues. Trimming took 4 bases from V and 6 from J; bases not matched to a gene: 6. The CDR3 sequence: CAISGGLAKSNEQFF. As DNA, the CDR3 is TGTGCCATCAGTGGGGGACTAGCGAAGAGCAATGAGCAGTTCTTC.

V is TRBV5-4 and J is TRBJ2-6; 8 nucleotides line up with TRBD2. Unmatched junction bases numbered 5, after V lost 0 bases and J lost 3 bases. This CDR3 region has 17 residues. Germline V gene sequence: CDR1 SGHNT, CDR2 YYREEE (reference sequence). The CDR3: CASSLVSGGIGANVLTF. The CDR3 region has the DNA TGTGCCAGCAGCTTGGTTTCGGGGGGGATTGGGGCCAACGTCCTGACTTTC.

This chain joins TRBV5-4 and TRBJ2-7; D ambiguous. Germline V lookup: CDR1 SGHNT, CDR2 YYREEE (reference sequence). The CDR3 covers 14 residues. The germline V and J ends were trimmed by 2 bases and 0 bases, with 9 bases remaining between them. The CDR3 sequence: CASSFRRISYEQYF. CDR3 nucleotide sequence: TGTGCCAGCAGCTTTCGGCGGATCTCCTACGAGCAGTACTTC.

V gene TRBV7-2 combines with J gene TRBJ2-2; unclear D gene. Trimming removed 5 bases at V and 5 bases at J, with 18 bases between. CDR1 and CDR2 (germline): SGHTA, FQGNSA. The CDR3 covers 16 residues. In nucleotides, the CDR3 is TGTGCCAGCAGCCTTACACTGTCCATCCGAACCGGGGAGCTGTTTTTT. As protein: CASSLTLSIRTGELFF.

The chain combines TRBV21-1 with TRBJ1-1. TRBV21-1 is recorded as a pseudogene. This CDR3 has 17 residues. CDR3 DNA: TGTGCCAGCAGCAAATTCTCTCGATTGGGGGAGGACACTGAAGCTTTCTTT. Translated, it gives CASSKFSRLGEDTEAFF.

The CDR3 bases are TGTGCCAGCAGGCCCGCTTGGGGCAACACCGGGGAGCTGTTTTTT. Encoded protein: CASRPAWGNTGELFF. The chain recombines TRBV2 with TRBJ2-2; D is possibly TRBD1 (5 bases). The V and J ends lost 6 bases and 2 bases respectively, with 13 bases between them. The CDR3 is 15 amino acids. Germline CDR1 and CDR2: SNHLY and FYNNEI.